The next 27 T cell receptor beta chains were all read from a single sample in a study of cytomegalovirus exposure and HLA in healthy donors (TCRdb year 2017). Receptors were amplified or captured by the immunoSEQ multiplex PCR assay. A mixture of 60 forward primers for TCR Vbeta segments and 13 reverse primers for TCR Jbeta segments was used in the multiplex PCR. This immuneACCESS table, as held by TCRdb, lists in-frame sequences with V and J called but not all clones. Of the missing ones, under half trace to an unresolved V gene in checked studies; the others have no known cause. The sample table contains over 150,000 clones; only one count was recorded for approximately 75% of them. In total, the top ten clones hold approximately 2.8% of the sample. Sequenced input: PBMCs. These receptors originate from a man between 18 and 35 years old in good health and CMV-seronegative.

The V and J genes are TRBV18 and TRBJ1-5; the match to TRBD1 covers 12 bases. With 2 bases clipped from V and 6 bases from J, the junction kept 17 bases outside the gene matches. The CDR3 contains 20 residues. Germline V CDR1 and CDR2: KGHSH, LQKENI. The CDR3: CASSPSWPGTGGGETQPQHF. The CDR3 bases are TGTGCCAGCTCACCATCTTGGCCCGGGACAGGGGGCGGAGAGACTCAGCCCCAGCATTTT.

This chain's CDR3 is CASSWEGTSGNEQFF. CDR3 in DNA: TGCGCCAGCAGCTGGGAGGGGACTAGCGGCAATGAGCAGTTCTTC. The rearrangement uses TRBV5-1 and TRBJ2-1; 11 nucleotides match TRBD2. This CDR3 comprises 15 residues. Per the germline V gene, CDR1 is SGHRS and CDR2 is YFSETQ. V lost 3 bases and J lost 6; bases outside the gene matches: 5.

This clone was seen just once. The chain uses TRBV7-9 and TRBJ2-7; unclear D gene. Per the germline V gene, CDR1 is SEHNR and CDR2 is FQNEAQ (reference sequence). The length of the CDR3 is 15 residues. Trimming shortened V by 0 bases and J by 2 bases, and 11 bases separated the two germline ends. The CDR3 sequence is CASSLATQDAYEQYF. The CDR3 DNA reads TGTGCCAGCAGCTTAGCGACCCAGGATGCCTACGAGCAGTACTTC.

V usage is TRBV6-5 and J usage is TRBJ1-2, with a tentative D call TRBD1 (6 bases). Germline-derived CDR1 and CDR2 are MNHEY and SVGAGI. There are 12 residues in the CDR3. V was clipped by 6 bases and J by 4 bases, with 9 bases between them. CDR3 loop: CASRDSPYGYTF. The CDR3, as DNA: TGTGCCAGCAGGGACAGCCCCTATGGCTACACCTTC.

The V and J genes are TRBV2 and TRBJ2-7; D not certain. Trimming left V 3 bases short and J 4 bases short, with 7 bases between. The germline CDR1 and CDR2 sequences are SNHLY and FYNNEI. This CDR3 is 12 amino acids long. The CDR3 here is CASSEGSYEQYF. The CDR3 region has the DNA TGTGCCAGCAGTGAGGGCTCTTACGAGCAGTACTTC.

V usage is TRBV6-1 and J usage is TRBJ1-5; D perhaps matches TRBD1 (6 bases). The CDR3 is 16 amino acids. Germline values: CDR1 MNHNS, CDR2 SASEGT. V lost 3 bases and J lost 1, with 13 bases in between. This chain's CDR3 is CASSDRGAGSNQPQHF. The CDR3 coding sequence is TGTGCCAGCAGTGATCGGGGGGCTGGCAGCAATCAGCCCCAGCATTTT.

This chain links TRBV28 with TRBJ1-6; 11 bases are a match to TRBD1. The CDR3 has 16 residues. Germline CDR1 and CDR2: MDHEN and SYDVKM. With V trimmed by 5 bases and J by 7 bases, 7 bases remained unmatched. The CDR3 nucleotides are TGTGCCAGCAGTGCCTCGGGACAGGGGGACAATTCACCCCTCCACTTT. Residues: CASSASGQGDNSPLHF.

CDR3 sequence reads: CASGLGLPGQGQETQYF. DNA of the CDR3: TGTGCTAGTGGTTTGGGTTTACCGGGACAGGGGCAAGAGACCCAGTACTTC. The V gene is TRBV12-5, the J gene TRBJ2-5, with 10 bases matching TRBD1. Germline loops: CDR1 LGHNT, CDR2 FRNRAP. This CDR3 region has 17 residues. V lost 1 base, J lost 2 bases, and 7 bases stayed unmatched.

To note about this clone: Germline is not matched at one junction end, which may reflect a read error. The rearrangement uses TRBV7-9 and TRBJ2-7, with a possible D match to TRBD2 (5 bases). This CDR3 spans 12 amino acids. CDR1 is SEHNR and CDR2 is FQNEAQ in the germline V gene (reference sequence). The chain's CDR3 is CSSSFSSSEQYF. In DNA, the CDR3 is TGTTCCAGCAGCTTTTCTAGCTCCGAGCAGTACTTC.

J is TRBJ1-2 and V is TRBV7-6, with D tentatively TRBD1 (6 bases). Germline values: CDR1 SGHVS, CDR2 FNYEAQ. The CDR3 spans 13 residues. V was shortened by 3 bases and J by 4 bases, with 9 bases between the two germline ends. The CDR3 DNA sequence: TGTGCCAGCAGCTTGACAGGTGCCTATGGCTACACCTTC. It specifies CASSLTGAYGYTF.

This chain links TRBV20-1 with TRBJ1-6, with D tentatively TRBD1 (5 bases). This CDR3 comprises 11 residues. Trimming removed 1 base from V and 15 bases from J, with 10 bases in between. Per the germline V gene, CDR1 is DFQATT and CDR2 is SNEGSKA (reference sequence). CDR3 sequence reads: CSARGGGRLHF. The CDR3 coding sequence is TGCAGTGCTAGAGGGGGGGGACGCCTCCACTTT.

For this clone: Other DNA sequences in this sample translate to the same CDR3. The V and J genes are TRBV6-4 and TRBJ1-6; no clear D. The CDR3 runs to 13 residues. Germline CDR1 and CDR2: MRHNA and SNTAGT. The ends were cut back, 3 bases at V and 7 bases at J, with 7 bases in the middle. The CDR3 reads CASSEQINSPLHF. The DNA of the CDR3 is TGTGCCAGCAGTGAACAGATAAATTCACCCCTCCACTTT.

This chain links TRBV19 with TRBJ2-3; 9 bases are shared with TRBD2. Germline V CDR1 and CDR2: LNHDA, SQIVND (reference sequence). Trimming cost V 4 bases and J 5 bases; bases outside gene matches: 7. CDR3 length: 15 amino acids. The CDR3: CASSSSGGFRDTQYF. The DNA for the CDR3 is TGTGCCAGTAGTAGTAGCGGGGGATTTCGAGATACGCAGTATTTT.

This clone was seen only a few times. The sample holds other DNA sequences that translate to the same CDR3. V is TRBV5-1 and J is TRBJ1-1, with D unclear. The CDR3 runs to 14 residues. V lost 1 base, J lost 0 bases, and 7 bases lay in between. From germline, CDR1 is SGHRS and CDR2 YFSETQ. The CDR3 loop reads CASSLSRVNTEAFF. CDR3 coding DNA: TGCGCCAGCAGCTTGTCTCGGGTGAACACTGAAGCTTTCTTT.

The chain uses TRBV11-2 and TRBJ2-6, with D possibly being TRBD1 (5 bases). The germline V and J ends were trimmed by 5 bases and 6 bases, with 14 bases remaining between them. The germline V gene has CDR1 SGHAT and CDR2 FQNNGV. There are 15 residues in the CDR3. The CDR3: CASSPPQAAANVLTF. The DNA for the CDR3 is TGTGCCAGCAGCCCCCCACAGGCGGCGGCCAACGTCCTGACTTTC.

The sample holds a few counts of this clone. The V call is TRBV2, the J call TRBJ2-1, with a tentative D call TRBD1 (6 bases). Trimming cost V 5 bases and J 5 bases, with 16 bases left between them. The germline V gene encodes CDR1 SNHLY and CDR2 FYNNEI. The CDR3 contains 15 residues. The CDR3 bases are TGTGCCAGCAGTATCGTTCAGGGGTACAACAATGAGCAGTTCTTC. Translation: CASSIVQGYNNEQFF.

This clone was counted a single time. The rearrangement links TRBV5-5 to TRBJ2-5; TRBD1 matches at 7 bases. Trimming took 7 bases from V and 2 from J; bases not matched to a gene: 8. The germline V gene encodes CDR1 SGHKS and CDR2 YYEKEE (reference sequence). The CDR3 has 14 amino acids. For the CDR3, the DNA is TGTGCCAGCGGGGTGGGACAGCATCAAGAGACCCAGTACTTC. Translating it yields CASGVGQHQETQYF.

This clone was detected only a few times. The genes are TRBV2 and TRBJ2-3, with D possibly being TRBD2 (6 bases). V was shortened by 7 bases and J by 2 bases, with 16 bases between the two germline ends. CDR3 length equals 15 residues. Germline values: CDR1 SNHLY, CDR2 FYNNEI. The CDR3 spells CASTARDSYTDTQYF. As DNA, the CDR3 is TGTGCCAGCACTGCCCGGGACTCATACACAGATACGCAGTATTTT.

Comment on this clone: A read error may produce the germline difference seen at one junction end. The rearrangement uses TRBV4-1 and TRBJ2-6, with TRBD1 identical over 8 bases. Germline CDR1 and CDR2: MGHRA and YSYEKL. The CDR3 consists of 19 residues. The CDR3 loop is CASSQEWTGIRSGANGLTF. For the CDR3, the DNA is TGCGCCAGCAGCCAAGAGTGGACAGGGATCCGCTCTGGGGCCAACGGCCTGACTTTC.

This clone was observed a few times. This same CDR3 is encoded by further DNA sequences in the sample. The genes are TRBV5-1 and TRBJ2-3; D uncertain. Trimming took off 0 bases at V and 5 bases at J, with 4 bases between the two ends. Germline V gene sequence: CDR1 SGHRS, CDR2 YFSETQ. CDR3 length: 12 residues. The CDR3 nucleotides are TGCGCCAGCAGCTTGGGAGGAGATACGCAGTATTTT. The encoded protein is CASSLGGDTQYF.

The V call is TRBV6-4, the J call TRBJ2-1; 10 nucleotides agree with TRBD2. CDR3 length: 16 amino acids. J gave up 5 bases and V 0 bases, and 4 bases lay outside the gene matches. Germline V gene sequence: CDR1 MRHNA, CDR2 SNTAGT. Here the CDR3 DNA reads TGTGCCAGCAGTGACTCGAATAGCGGGGGGCACAATGAGCAGTTCTTC. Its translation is CASSDSNSGGHNEQFF.

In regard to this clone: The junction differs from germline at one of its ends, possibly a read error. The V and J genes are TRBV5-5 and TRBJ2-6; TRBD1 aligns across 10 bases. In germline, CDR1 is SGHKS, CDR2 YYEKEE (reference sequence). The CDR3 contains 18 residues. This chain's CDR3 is CASSLETGGPSGANGLTF. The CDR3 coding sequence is TGTGCCAGCAGCTTAGAGACAGGGGGCCCCTCTGGGGCCAACGGCCTGACTTTC.

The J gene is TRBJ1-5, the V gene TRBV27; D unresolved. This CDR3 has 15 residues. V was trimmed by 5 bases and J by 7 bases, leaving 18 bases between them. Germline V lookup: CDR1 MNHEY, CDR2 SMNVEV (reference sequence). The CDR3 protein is CASSLRGVSRQPQHF. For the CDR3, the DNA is TGTGCCAGCAGTCTCCGAGGAGTTTCAAGACAGCCCCAGCATTTT.

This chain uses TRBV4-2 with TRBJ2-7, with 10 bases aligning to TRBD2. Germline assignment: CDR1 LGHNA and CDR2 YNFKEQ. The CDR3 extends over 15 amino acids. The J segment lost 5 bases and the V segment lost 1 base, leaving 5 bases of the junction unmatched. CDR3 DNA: TGTGCCAGCAGCCAAGCAGCGGGGGGGCCGAACGAGCAGTACTTC. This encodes CASSQAAGGPNEQYF.

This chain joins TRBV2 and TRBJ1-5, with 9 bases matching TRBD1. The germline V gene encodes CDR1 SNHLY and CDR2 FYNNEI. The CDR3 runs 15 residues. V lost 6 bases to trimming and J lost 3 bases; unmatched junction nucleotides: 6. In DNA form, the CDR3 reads TGTGCCAGCAGCCAAAACAGGGGGCCCAATCAGCCCCAGCATTTT. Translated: CASSQNRGPNQPQHF.

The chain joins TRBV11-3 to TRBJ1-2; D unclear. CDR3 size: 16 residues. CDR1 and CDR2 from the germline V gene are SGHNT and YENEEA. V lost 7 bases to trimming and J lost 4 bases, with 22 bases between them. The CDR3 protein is CASTDPWELLFYGYTF. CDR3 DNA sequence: TGTGCCAGCACCGACCCCTGGGAGCTATTATTCTATGGCTACACCTTC.

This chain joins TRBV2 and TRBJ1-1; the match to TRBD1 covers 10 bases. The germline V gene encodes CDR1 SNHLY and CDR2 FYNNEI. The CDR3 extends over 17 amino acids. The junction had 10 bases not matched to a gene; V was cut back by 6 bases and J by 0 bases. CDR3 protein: CASRAPGQGYVNTEAFF. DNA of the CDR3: TGTGCCAGCAGAGCGCCGGGACAGGGGTACGTGAACACTGAAGCTTTCTTT.